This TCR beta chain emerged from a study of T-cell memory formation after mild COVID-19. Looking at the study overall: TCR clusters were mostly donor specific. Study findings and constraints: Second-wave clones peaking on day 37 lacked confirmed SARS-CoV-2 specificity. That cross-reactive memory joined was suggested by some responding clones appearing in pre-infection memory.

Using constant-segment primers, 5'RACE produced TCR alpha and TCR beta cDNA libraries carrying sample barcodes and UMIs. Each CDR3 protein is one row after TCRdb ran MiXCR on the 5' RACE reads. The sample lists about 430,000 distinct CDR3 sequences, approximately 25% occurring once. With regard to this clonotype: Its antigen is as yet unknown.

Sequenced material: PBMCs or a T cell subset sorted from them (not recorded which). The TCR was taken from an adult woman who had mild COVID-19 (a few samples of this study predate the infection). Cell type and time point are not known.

CDR3 residues: CASSTQTGPVEQFF. Here the CDR3 DNA reads TGTGCCAGCAGTACCCAAACAGGGCCGGTTGAGCAGTTCTTC. The rearrangement joins TRBV6-5 to TRBJ2-1; TRBD1 is a possible D gene (6 bases). The CDR3 spans 14 residues. Between the trimmed V and J ends, which lost 5 bases and 9 bases, there was a span of 17 bases. The germline gives CDR1 MNHEY, CDR2 SVGAGI.